This paragraph covers one TCR beta chain sequence. Trimming took 5 bases from V and 5 from J; bases not matched to a gene: 9. Germline V gene lookup returns CDR1 SGHNT and CDR2 YYREEE (reference sequence). This CDR3 comprises 15 residues. Profiled with immunoSEQ multiplex PCR; TCRdb holds only in-frame clones, not every one. The repertoire consists of around 6,100 clones, with 77% occurring once and the leading ten covering 6% to 8%. This entry is derived from a study of immune evolution from preneoplasia to lung adenocarcinoma. Study-wide background: HLA loss of heterozygosity: under 7.5% AIS, less than 18% MIA, more than 25% ADC, none AAH.

V usage is TRBV5-4 and J usage is TRBJ1-4, with 7 bases matching TRBD1. The TCR sequence derives from a person aged 60-79 years with lung adenocarcinoma. The specimen was FFPE lung adenocarcinoma in situ tissue. CDR3: CASSNNRGLNEKLFF. Written as DNA, the CDR3 is TGTGCCAGCAGTAATAACAGGGGCCTCAATGAAAAACTGTTTTTT.